Each of the 19 T cell receptor beta chains below was sequenced from the same sample in a study of blood T cells in healthy people across ages (dated by TCRdb to between 2015 and 2016). The receptor library was made with 5' RACE. Instrument used: Illumina HiSeq 2500. The second PCR ran for roughly 7 to 11 cycles and used a J-beta primer mix along with a sample-barcoded 5' primer. The raw public data were reprocessed by TCRdb itself: fastp quality trimming at Q25, MiXCR clonotype calling, in-frame beta chains only. Rows are unified per CDR3 protein, each entry keeping the most common DNA and genes. The sample table shows over 1,200,000 distinct CDR3 sequences, and around 59% are seen once. Of the sample, 6.5% to 8% falls within the top ten clones. Material: blood. All receptors come from a man younger than 35 in good health.

The CDR3 is CASSLTGEYEDTQYF. The DNA for the CDR3 is TGTGCCAGCAGCTTAACGGGGGAGTATGAAGATACGCAGTATTTT. The V and J genes are TRBV7-9 and TRBJ2-3, with D possibly being TRBD2 (6 bases). The CDR3 length is 15 residues. V lost 2 bases to trimming and J lost 5 bases, with 14 bases between them. Looked up from germline, CDR1 is SEHNR and CDR2 is FQNEAQ (reference sequence).

This chain links TRBV7-9 with TRBJ2-7; no definite D call. The V end was cut by 2 bases, the J end by 5 bases, with 19 bases between. Germline CDR1 SEHNR, CDR2 FQNEAQ (reference sequence). CDR3 length: 16 amino acids. The CDR3 DNA sequence: TGTGCCAGCAGCTTAACACTAACGGACCTGGCCCACGAGCAGTACTTC. Its protein is CASSLTLTDLAHEQYF. Variable domain in full (rest from reference TRBV7-9 and TRBJ2-7): DTGVSQNPRHKITKRGQNVTFRCDPISEHNRLYWYRQTLGQGPEFLTYFQNEAQLEKSRLLSDRFSAERPKGSFSTLEIQRTEQGDSAMYLCASSLTLTDLAHEQYFGPGTRLTVT.

The chain joins TRBV12-5 to TRBJ2-5, with TRBD2 matching 13 bases. The CDR3 is 15 residues long. V lost 7 bases and J lost 4; bases outside the gene matches: 6. Germline V lookup: CDR1 LGHNT, CDR2 FRNRAP. The CDR3 DNA follows: TGTGCTAGTGCCGCAGGACTAGCGGGGGTAGAGACCCAGTACTTC. Residues: CASAAGLAGVETQYF.

V is TRBV20-1 and J is TRBJ2-5, with unresolved D. Deletions cut 3 bases from V and 1 base from J, with 9 bases between. The germline CDR1 and CDR2 sequences are DFQATT and SNEGSKA (reference sequence). CDR3 length: 13 amino acids. The CDR3 region is CSASRPVQETQYF. Here the CDR3 DNA reads TGCAGTGCTAGCCGACCGGTCCAAGAGACCCAGTACTTC.

This clonotype was detected a few times. This chain uses TRBV27 with TRBJ2-7, with 9 bases lining up with TRBD2. CDR1 is MNHEY, CDR2 SMNVEV, per germline (reference sequence). This CDR3 has 15 residues. The J segment lost 2 bases and the V segment lost 3 bases, leaving 5 bases of the junction unmatched. CDR3 region: CASSFSAGGAYEQYF. CDR3 coding DNA: TGTGCCAGCAGTTTTTCAGCGGGAGGTGCCTACGAGCAGTACTTC.

The chain carries TRBV12-3 or TRBV12-4 and TRBJ2-5; possibly TRBD2 for D (6 bases). The CDR3 runs 16 residues. V was shortened by 6 bases and J by 2 bases, with 19 bases between the two germline ends. The CDR3 sequence is CASSPTPMRGQETQYF. CDR3 in DNA: TGTGCCAGCAGCCCTACTCCTATGCGGGGACAAGAGACCCAGTACTTC.

The genes are TRBV24-1 and TRBJ2-3, with 7 positions matching TRBD1. V dropped 2 bases and J dropped 1; count of bases not matched to a gene: 5. Germline loops: CDR1 KGHDR, CDR2 SFDVKD. The CDR3 covers 16 residues. Written as DNA, the CDR3 is TGTGCCACCAGTGATTATGACAGGGTTGGCACAGATACGCAGTATTTT. Its translation is CATSDYDRVGTDTQYF.

Of note for this clonotype: The germline gene is not matched at one end of the junction; a read error may be the cause. The chain has TRBV11-2 and TRBJ2-4; a weak D match, TRBD2 (7 bases). The end of the DNA is better explained by TRBJ2-7, so the J call may be wrong. The germline gives CDR1 SGHAT, CDR2 FQNNGV. The CDR3 runs 18 residues. This CDR3 is CASSLDAPAGALFYEQYF. DNA for the CDR3: TGTGCCAGCAGCCTAGATGCCCCCGCGGGGGCCCTCTTCTACGAGCAGTACTTC.

The chain combines TRBV10-3 with TRBJ1-6; no firm D call. Trimming took 11 bases from V and 2 from J, leaving 10 bases between them. The CDR3 sequence is 13 residues long. The V gene's germline CDR1 is ENHRY and CDR2 SYGVKD. The CDR3 here is CAAREAYNSPLHF. CDR3 DNA: TGTGCCGCTAGAGAGGCCTATAATTCACCCCTCCACTTT.

V is TRBV4-2 and J is TRBJ1-2; D is ambiguous. V lost 1 base and J lost 4, with 7 bases in between. The CDR3 has 13 residues. In germline, CDR1 is LGHNA, CDR2 YNFKEQ. The CDR3 nucleotides are TGTGCCAGCAGCCAAGTTGGAATCTATGGCTACACCTTC. Translating it yields CASSQVGIYGYTF.

This clonotype has just one count. CDR3 DNA: TGTGCCAGCAGTTACGTTGGCGGGGCCACCTACGAGCAGTACTTC. It is translated as CASSYVGGATYEQYF. This sequence joins TRBV6-6 and TRBJ2-7; TRBD2 might be the D (6 bases). CDR1 is MNHNY, CDR2 SVGAGI, per germline (reference sequence). The length of the CDR3 is 15 residues. V lost 2 bases to trimming and J lost 2 bases, with 13 bases between them.

This clonotype occurred a few times. J is TRBJ2-4 and V is TRBV4-1; possibly TRBD1 or TRBD2 for D (6 bases each). Germline V gene sequence: CDR1 MGHRA, CDR2 YSYEKL. Trimming took off 1 base at V and 1 base at J, with 11 bases between the two ends. This CDR3 is built from 16 residues. CDR3 in DNA: TGCGCCAGCAGCCAAGTGGGGGCGGGGGCCAAAAACATTCAGTACTTC. Translated: CASSQVGAGAKNIQYF.

This rearrangement joins TRBV5-1 to TRBJ2-1; no definite D call. Germline CDR1 and CDR2: SGHRS and YFSETQ. V lost 0 bases and J 8 bases, leaving 12 bases between the germline ends. The CDR3 spans 14 residues. The CDR3 protein is CASSLGIALDEQFF. CDR3 nucleotide sequence: TGCGCCAGCAGCTTGGGTATAGCCTTAGATGAGCAGTTCTTC.

The rearrangement uses TRBV20-1 and TRBJ2-1, with a weak D call TRBD2 (6 bases). V was shortened by 1 base and J by 5 bases, with 9 bases between the two germline ends. Germline V lookup: CDR1 DFQATT, CDR2 SNEGSKA (reference sequence). This CDR3 region has 13 residues. For the CDR3, the DNA is TGCAGTGCTAGAGTAGGAGGGAACAATGAGCAGTTCTTC. Translating gives CSARVGGNNEQFF.

The chain joins TRBV21-1 to TRBJ2-5; no check of the table's D call, TRBD2, against the DNA was made. The J call may be wrong; the DNA end is better matched by TRBJ2-7. TRBV21-1 counts as a pseudogene. The CDR3 extends over 16 amino acids. The CDR3 bases are TGTGCCAGCAGCAGGGGTAGCGGGAGGGTTATCAACGAGCAGTACTTC. The encoded protein is CASSRGSGRVINEQYF.

CDR3 protein: CASSRTTGGRETQYF. The CDR3 nucleotides are TGCGCCAGCAGCAGGACGACAGGGGGCAGGGAGACCCAGTACTTC. J is TRBJ2-5 and V is TRBV5-1; 10 bases agree with TRBD1. Per germline, CDR1 SGHRS and CDR2 YFSETQ. V was pared by 4 bases and J by 5 bases, with 8 bases of the junction left unmatched. The CDR3 loop spans 15 amino acids. Combining the CDR3 with reference TRBV5-1 and TRBJ2-5 gives the whole variable domain KAGVTQTPRYLIKTRGQQVTLSCSPISGHRSVSWYQQTPGQGLQFLFEYFSETQRNKGNFPGRFSGRQFSNSRSEMNVSTLELGDSALYLCASSRTTGGRETQYFGPGTRLLVL.

The chain couples TRBV9 to TRBJ1-1; TRBD1 is a possible D gene (5 bases). Deletions cut 0 bases from V and 0 bases from J, with 9 bases between. CDR1 is SGDLS, CDR2 YYNGEE, per germline. The CDR3 covers 15 residues. The CDR3 DNA follows: TGTGCCAGCAGCGTAGAGGGGAGACTGAACACTGAAGCTTTCTTT. Encoded protein: CASSVEGRLNTEAFF.

This clonotype was seen only a few times. The V call is TRBV4-3, the J call TRBJ1-2; 9 bases match TRBD1. The CDR3 covers 16 residues. The J segment lost 6 bases and the V segment lost 1 base, leaving 9 bases of the junction unmatched. The germline V gene has CDR1 LGHNA and CDR2 YSLEER. Written as DNA, the CDR3 is TGCGCCAGCAGCCAAGCAATGGGACAGGGAGGGAATGGCTACACCTTC. As protein: CASSQAMGQGGNGYTF.

This rearrangement joins TRBV6-2 or TRBV6-3 to TRBJ2-1; D gene ambiguous. Germline lookup yields CDR1 MNHEY and CDR2 SVGEGT. There are 13 residues in the CDR3. Trimming left V 7 bases short and J 2 bases short, with 9 bases between. Written as DNA, the CDR3 is TGTGCCAGCATGCCCGGTACCTACAATGAGCAGTTCTTC. The encoded protein is CASMPGTYNEQFF.